This T cell receptor (beta chain) was sequenced during a study of CD8 T cells in ankylosing spondylitis. Study outcomes and limitations: CD8+ cells made up the disease-linked clones, which were relatively rare in peripheral blood. Disease-associated clones were reportedly significantly overrepresented in matched ankylosing spondylitis synovial fluid.

V shed 5 bases, J shed 6 bases, and the junction held 9 bases outside the gene matches. Germline V lookup: CDR1 SGHTA, CDR2 FQGNSA. This CDR3 has 15 amino acids. This clonotype was counted at least ten times. The antigen is undetermined. As the method for making TCR beta libraries, quantitative 5'-RACE with molecular barcodes was used. TCRdb independently ran MiXCR on the 5' RACE reads; one entry per CDR3 protein. In the table there are about 240,000 distinct CDR3 sequences, less than 9.5% of which are singletons. The chain uses TRBV7-2 and TRBJ2-2, with 7 bases identical to TRBD1. The TCR was taken from a female donor with ankylosing spondylitis or in good health (not recorded which). The specimen sequenced was blood, either unsorted or a sorted T cell fraction (not recorded which). CDR3 region: CASSLDRVISGELFF. DNA of the CDR3: TGTGCCAGCAGCCTAGACAGGGTGATTTCCGGGGAGCTGTTTTTT.